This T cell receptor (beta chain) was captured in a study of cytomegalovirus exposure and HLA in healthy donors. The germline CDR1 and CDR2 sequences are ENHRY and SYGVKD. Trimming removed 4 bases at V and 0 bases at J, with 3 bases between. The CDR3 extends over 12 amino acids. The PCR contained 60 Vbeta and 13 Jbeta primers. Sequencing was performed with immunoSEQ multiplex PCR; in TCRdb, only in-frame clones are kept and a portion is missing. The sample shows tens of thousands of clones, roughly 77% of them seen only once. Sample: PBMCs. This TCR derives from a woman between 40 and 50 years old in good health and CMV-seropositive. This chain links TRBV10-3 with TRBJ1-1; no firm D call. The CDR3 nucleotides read TGTGCCATCAGTGTATTGAACACTGAAGCTTTCTTT. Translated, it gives CAISVLNTEAFF.